This T cell receptor beta chain originates from a study of blood T cell repertoires in COVID-19. Study-wide context: Both acute and convalescent COVID-19 samples were obtained from the United States, Italy and Spain. Nucleic acid was either cDNA or gDNA, and it came from T cells, B-cell-depleted T cells, or PBMCs.

The protocol was immunoSEQ multiplex PCR, while the TCRdb copy is restricted to in-frame clones and leaves out a portion. The sample includes 350,000 to 500,000 clones, 70% to 90% of them seen just once. CDR1 is LNHDA and CDR2 is SQIVND in the germline V gene (reference sequence). Trimming cost V 7 bases and J 7 bases, with 14 bases left between them. The CDR3 sequence is 14 residues long. Sequenced input: PBMCs or T cells enriched from blood (not recorded which). The TCR sequence derives from a woman between 18 and 29 years old who had been exposed to COVID-19. V gene TRBV19 combines with J gene TRBJ1-6; TRBD1 might be the D (5 bases). CDR3 region: CASNSGQGNSPLHF. Here the CDR3 DNA reads TGTGCCAGTAACTCAGGGCAAGGAAATTCACCCCTCCACTTT.